Sequencing of this T cell receptor (beta chain) was carried out in a study of cytotoxic CD8 clonotypes in ibrutinib-treated CLL listed by TCRdb under 2021. Study-wide context: The cohort was composed of 10 to 11 relapsed/refractory and fewer than 16 treatment-naive patients; IGHV unmutated status was identified in fewer than 18 patients. Partial responses were observed in roughly 25 patients and complete responses in 2; after a median follow-up of 68 months, remission was maintained in some 14 patients and progression was observed in approximately 12. Response samples were taken after a median of about a year on treatment, ranging from roughly 6 to 36 months. Samples averaged approximately 250,000 productive templates and some 91,000 productive rearrangements. Of the 70 to 100 people in the trial, about 27 had longitudinal samples available. Cryopreserved peripheral blood mononuclear cells were collected before treatment, at response, and at either disease progression or sustained remission. Every remission and progressive disease sample was obtained while ibrutinib was still being received by the patients.

Each clonotype received, on average, around 10x coverage in deep resolution sequencing performed on a MiSeq, where the target depth lay between 1 in 1 million and 1 in 200,000 T cells. The immunoSEQ hsTCRB Kit was used to generate the TCR beta libraries. Regarding the original processing steps: Data were analyzed with ImmunoSEQ Data Assistant and ImmunoSEQ Analyzer, with V, D and J genes assigned per IMGT definitions. Clonality, with values ranging from 0 to 1, was calculated as one minus the normalized Shannon entropy of productive rearrangement frequencies. Only overrepresented clonotypes making up at least 0.05% of each patient's repertoire were included in the public clonotype analysis. More than ten age-matched healthy donor repertoires from immuneACCESS were used as controls for clonality. In its TCRdb copy, this immuneACCESS table keeps in-frame sequences only and misses some clones. Where compared with another copy, unresolved V genes explain less than half of these, and the others have no known cause. V, J and clone size derive from that table, while D and trimming were established from the DNA sequence. The sample table contains roughly 150,000 clones; only one count was recorded for 84% of them. The leading ten clones occupy 3.5% to 5.5% of the sample.

What the research found in general, with its limitations: Sampling times were not matched between sustained-remission and progressing patients, and lymph node repertoires were not studied. Clonality rose at ibrutinib response, remained stable during sustained remission, and dropped back toward baseline at progression. At baseline, clonality was higher than in age-matched healthy donors and showed a strong correlation with circulating CD8+ T-cell counts. Public clonotypes were rare and either contracted or stayed stable during treatment, and the rise in clonality at ibrutinib response reflected the expansion of private clonotypes.

With regard to this clone: What antigen it recognizes has not been identified. Nothing much larger sits one base from this clone, and base qualities are not available.

From the cysteine up to the phenylalanine, the CDR3 has a length of 17 residues. The sequence is cut down to CDR3 DNA, 51 bases in frame from base 1. Trimming removed 3 bases from V and 2 bases from J, leaving 19 bases between the germline ends. The germline V gene supplies CDR1 SGHRS and CDR2 YFSETQ. The time point tag for this specimen amounts to: roughly 2 years on ibrutinib. For TCR beta library preparation, 2 to 2.5 micrograms of genomic DNA were isolated from cryopreserved PBMCs. High-throughput TCR beta sequencing was performed on longitudinal blood samples from CLL patients receiving ibrutinib monotherapy. The patients took part in an open-label, single-center phase 2 trial of ibrutinib monotherapy.

The specimen comprised PBMCs, sampled after 24 months of ibrutinib treatment. This TCR was sampled from a human donor with chronic lymphocytic leukemia. This chain is built from TRBV5-1 and TRBJ2-3; TRBD1 is possibly the D segment (5 matching bases). The sequence in DNA is TGCGCCAGCAGCTCTTCCCAGGCAGGGATATCCACAGATACGCAGTATTTT. The encoded protein is CASSSSQAGISTDTQYF.